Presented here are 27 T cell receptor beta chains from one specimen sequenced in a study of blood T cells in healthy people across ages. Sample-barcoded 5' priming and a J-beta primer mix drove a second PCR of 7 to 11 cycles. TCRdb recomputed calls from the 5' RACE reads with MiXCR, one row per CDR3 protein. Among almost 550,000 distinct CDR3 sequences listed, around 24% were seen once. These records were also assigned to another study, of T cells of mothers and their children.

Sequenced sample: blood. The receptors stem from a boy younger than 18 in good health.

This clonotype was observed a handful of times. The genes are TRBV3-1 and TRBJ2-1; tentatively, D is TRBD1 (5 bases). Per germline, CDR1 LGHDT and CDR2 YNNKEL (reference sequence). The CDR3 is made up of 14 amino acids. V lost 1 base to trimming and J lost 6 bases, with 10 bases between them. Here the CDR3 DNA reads TGTGCCAGCAGCCAAGTGACGCAGGGCAATGAGCAGTTCTTC. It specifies CASSQVTQGNEQFF.

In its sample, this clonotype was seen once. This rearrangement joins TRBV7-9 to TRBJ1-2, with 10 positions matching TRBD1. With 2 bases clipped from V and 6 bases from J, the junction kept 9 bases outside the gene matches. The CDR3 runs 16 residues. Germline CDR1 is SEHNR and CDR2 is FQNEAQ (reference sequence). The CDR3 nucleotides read TGTGCCAGCAGCTTAACCGCCGGACAGGGGGGAGATGGCTACACCTTC. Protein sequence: CASSLTAGQGGDGYTF.

The CDR3, as DNA: TGTGCCAGCAGTTTAAAGAGGGACTATGGCTACACCTTC. As protein: CASSLKRDYGYTF. The chain is built from TRBV27 and TRBJ1-2; no clear D. V was pared by 2 bases and J by 3 bases, with 7 bases between. CDR3 length equals 13 residues. Per the germline V gene, CDR1 is MNHEY and CDR2 is SMNVEV (reference sequence).

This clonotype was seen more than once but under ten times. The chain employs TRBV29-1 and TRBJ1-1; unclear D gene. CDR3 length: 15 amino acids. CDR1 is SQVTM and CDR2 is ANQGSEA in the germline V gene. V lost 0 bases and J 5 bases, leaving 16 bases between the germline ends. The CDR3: CSVEDSPGMGTEAFF. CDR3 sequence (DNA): TGCAGCGTTGAAGATAGCCCGGGGATGGGGACTGAAGCTTTCTTT.

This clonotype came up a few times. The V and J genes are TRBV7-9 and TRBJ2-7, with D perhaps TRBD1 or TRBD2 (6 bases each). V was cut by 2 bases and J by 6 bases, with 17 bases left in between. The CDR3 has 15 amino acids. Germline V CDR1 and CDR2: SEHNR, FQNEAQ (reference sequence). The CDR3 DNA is TGTGCCAGCAGCTTATTATCCGGGGGCGGCGGCGAGCAGTACTTC. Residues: CASSLLSGGGGEQYF.

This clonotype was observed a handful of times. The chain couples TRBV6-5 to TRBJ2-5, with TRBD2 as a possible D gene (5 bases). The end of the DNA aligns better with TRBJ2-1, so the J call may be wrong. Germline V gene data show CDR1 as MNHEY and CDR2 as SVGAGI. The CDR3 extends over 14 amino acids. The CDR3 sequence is CASSYSHWRNEQFF. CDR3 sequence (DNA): TGTGCCAGCAGTTACTCCCATTGGAGGAATGAGCAGTTCTTC.

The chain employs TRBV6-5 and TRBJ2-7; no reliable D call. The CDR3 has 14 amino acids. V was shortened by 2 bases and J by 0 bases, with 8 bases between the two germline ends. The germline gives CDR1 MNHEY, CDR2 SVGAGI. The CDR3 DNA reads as TGTGCCAGCAGTTACAGGTCATCCTCCTACGAGCAGTACTTC. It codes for CASSYRSSSYEQYF.

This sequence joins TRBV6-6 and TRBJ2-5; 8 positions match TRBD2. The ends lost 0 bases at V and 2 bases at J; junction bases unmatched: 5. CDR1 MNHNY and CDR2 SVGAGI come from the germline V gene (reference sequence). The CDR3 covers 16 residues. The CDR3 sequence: CASSYSPAGDQETQYF. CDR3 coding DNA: TGTGCCAGCAGTTACTCCCCAGCGGGGGATCAAGAGACCCAGTACTTC.

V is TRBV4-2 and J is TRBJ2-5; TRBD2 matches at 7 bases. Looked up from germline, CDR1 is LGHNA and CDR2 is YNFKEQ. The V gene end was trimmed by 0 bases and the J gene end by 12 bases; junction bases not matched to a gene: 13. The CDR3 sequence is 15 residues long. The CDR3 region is CASSQDNMETSDKYF. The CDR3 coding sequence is TGTGCCAGCAGCCAAGATAACATGGAAACTAGCGATAAGTACTTC.

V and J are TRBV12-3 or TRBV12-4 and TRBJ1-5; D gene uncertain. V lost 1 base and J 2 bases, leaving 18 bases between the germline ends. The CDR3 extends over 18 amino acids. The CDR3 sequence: CASSLVRRGTGGNQPQHF. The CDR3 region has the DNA TGTGCCAGCAGTTTAGTACGGCGGGGAACCGGGGGCAATCAGCCCCAGCATTTT.

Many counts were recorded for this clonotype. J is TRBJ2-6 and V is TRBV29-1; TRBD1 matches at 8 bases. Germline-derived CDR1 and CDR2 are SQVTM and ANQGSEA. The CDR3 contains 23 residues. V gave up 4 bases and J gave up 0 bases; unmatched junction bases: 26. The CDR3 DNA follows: TGCAGCGTTGCCCACAACCTCCGGGACAGGAGAATATTTGGGGTCTCTGGGGCCAACGTCCTGACTTTC. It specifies CSVAHNLRDRRIFGVSGANVLTF.

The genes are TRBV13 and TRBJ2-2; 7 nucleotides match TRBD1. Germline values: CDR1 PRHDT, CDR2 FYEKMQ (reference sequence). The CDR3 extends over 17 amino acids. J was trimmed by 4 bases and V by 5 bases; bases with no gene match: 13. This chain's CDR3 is CASSPHGTAKFTGELFF. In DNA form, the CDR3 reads TGTGCCAGCAGCCCACACGGGACAGCAAAGTTCACCGGGGAGCTGTTTTTT.

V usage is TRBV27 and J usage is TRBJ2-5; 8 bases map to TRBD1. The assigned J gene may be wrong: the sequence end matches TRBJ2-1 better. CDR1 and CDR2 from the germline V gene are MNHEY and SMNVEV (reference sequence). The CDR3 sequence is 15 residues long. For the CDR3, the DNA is TGTGCCAGCAGACGTCCGGGACAGGCGTTGTATGAGCAGTTCTTC. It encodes CASRRPGQALYEQFF.

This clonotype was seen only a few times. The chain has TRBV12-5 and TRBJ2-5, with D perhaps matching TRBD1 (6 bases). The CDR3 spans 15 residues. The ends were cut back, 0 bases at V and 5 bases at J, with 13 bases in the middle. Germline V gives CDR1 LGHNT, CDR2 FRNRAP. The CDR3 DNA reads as TGTGCTAGTGGTTTGGTACTGGGGGCGCTGGAGACCCAGTACTTC. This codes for CASGLVLGALETQYF.

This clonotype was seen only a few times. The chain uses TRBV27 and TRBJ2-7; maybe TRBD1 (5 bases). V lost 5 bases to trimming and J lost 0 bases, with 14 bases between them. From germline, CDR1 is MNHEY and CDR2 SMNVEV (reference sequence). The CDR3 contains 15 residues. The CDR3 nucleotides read TGTGCCAGCAGTCCCAGCCCGGACAACTCCTACGAGCAGTACTTC. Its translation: CASSPSPDNSYEQYF.

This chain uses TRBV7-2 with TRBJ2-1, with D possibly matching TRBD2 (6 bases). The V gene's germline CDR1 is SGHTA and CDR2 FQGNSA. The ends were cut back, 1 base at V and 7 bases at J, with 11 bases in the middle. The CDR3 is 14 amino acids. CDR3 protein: CASSLGGGPNEQFF. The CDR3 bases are TGTGCCAGCAGCTTAGGGGGAGGCCCGAATGAGCAGTTCTTC. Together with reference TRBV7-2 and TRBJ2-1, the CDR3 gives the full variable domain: GAGVSQSPSNKVTEKGKDVELRCDPISGHTALYWYRQSLGQGLEFLIYFQGNSAPDKSGLPSDRFSAERTGGSVSTLTIQRTQQEDSAVYLCASSLGGGPNEQFFGPGTRLTVL.

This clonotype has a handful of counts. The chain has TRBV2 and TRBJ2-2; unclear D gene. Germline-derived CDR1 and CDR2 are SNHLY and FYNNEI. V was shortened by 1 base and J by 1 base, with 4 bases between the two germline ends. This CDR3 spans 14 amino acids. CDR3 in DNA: TGTGCCAGCAGTGAAGGCGGGAACACCGGGGAGCTGTTTTTT. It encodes CASSEGGNTGELFF.

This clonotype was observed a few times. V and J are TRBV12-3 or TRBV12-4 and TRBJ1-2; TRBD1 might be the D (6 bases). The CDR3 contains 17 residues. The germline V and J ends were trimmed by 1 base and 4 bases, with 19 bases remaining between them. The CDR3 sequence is CASSLGQGTSIAYGYTF. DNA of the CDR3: TGTGCCAGCAGTTTAGGGCAGGGGACCTCGATCGCCTATGGCTACACCTTC.

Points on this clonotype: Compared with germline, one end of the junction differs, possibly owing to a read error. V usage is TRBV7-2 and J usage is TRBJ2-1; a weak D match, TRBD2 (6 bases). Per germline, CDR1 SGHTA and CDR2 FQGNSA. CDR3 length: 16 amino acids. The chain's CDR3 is CASSSYLTSSYNKQFF. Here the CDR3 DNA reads TGTGCCAGCAGCTCCTACCTCACTAGCTCCTACAATAAGCAGTTCTTC.

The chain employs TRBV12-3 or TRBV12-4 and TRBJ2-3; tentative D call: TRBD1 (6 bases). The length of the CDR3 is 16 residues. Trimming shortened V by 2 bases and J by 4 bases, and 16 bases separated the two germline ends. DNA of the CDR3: TGTGCCAGCAGTTTAATCAGGGGAAAGAGCGCAGATACGCAGTATTTT. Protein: CASSLIRGKSADTQYF.

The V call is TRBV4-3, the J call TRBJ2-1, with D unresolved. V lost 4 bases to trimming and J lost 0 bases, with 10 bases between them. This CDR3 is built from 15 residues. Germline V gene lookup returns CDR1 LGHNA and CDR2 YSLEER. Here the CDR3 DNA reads TGCGCCAGCAGCCCGCAGTTCGGCTCCTACAATGAGCAGTTCTTC. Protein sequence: CASSPQFGSYNEQFF.

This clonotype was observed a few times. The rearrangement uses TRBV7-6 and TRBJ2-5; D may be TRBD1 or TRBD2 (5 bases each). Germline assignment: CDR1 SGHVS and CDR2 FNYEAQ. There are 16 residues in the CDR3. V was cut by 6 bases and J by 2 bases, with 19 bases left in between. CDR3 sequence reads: CASRHPGAGSQETQYF. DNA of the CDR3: TGTGCCAGCAGACATCCCGGGGCGGGTAGTCAAGAGACCCAGTACTTC.

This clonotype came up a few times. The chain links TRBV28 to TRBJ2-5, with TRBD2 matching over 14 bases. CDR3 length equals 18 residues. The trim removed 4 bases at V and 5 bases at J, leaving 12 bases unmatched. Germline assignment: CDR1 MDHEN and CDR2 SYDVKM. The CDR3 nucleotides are TGTGCCAGCAGTTCCGGGATGACTAGCGGGAGGGCCGGGGAGACCCAGTACTTC. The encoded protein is CASSSGMTSGRAGETQYF.

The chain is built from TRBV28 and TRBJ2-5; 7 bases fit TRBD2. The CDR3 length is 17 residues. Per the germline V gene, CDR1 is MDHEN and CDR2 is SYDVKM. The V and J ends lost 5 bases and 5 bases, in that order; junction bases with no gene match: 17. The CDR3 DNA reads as TGTGCCAGCAGTCCCTCTGGGGGGAGGGCCTCCTTTGAGACCCAGTACTTC. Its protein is CASSPSGGRASFETQYF. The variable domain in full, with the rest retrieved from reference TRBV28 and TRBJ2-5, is DVKVTQSSRYLVKRTGEKVFLECVQDMDHENMFWYRQDPGLGLRLIYFSYDVKMKEKGDIPEGYSVSREKKERFSLILESASTNQTSMYLCASSPSGGRASFETQYFGPGTRLLVL.

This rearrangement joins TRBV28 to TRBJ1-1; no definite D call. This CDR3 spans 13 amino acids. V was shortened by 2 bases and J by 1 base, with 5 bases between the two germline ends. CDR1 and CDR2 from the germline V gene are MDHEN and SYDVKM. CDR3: CASSLPTNTEAFF. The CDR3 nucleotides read TGTGCCAGCAGTTTACCAACGAACACTGAAGCTTTCTTT.

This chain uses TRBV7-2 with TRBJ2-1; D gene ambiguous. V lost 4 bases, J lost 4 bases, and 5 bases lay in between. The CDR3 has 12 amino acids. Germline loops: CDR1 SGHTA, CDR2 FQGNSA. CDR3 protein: CASSSYYNEQFF. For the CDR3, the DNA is TGTGCCAGCAGCTCGTATTACAATGAGCAGTTCTTC.

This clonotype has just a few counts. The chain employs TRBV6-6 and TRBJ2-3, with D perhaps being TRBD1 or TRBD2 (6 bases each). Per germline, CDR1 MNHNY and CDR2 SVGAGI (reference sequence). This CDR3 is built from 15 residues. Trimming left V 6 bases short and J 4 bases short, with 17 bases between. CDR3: CASRSLPGASDTQYF. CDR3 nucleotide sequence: TGTGCCAGCAGATCCCTACCGGGGGCGTCAGATACGCAGTATTTT.